Following are 32 T cell receptor beta chains from one sample sequenced in a study of PD-1 blockade in classical Hodgkin lymphoma. Some clones are missing from TCRdb's copy, which holds only in-frame ones; the method was immunoSEQ multiplex PCR. The table lists around 66,000 clones, about two thirds of them singletons. All trial patients relapsed after autologous stem cell transplantation. The sequencing used peripheral blood mononuclear cells (PBMCs), collected before the second cycle of nivolumab. All receptors come from a human donor with classical Hodgkin lymphoma.

The chain couples TRBV6-5 to TRBJ1-1; no firm D call. The germline V and J ends were trimmed by 4 bases and 4 bases, with 16 bases remaining between them. The CDR3 length is 15 residues. Germline CDR1 reads MNHEY; CDR2 reads SVGAGI. The CDR3: CASSSHRGMGTEAFF. CDR3 sequence (DNA): TGTGCCAGCAGTTCCCACAGAGGGATGGGCACTGAAGCTTTCTTT.

The table lists this clone with a count of one. V and J are TRBV28 and TRBJ1-1, with D perhaps matching TRBD1 (6 bases). Trimming left V 3 bases short and J 7 bases short, with 12 bases between. The CDR3 contains 13 residues. The germline gives CDR1 MDHEN, CDR2 SYDVKM. The CDR3, as DNA: TGTGCCAGCAGTTTGGCAGGGGACGATGAAGCTTTCTTT. Encoded protein: CASSLAGDDEAFF.

This rearrangement joins TRBV6-1 to TRBJ1-3; D remains ambiguous. This CDR3 region has 16 residues. The V gene's germline CDR1 is MNHNS and CDR2 SASEGT. V was pared by 4 bases and J by 0 bases, with 13 bases between. This CDR3 reads CASSGLAGLSGNTIYF. The DNA for the CDR3 is TGTGCCAGCAGTGGGTTGGCGGGTCTCTCTGGAAACACCATATATTTT.

V usage is TRBV6-5 and J usage is TRBJ1-1, with a tentative D call TRBD1 (6 bases). V was pared by 6 bases and J by 0 bases, with 11 bases between. CDR1 is MNHEY, CDR2 SVGAGI, per germline. The CDR3 contains 14 residues. The CDR3 spells CASSRQALNTEAFF. DNA for the CDR3: TGTGCCAGCAGCCGACAGGCCCTGAACACTGAAGCTTTCTTT.

The gene calls are TRBV6-6 and TRBJ1-1; D gene uncertain. Trimming stripped 8 bases from V and 7 bases from J, with 17 bases between. Germline V gene sequence: CDR1 MNHNY, CDR2 SVGAGI (reference sequence). The CDR3 covers 13 residues. The CDR3 DNA reads as TGTGCCAGCGGGATCGGAGGGCTCGTTGAAGCTTTCTTT. This sequence encodes CASGIGGLVEAFF.

The chain has TRBV9 and TRBJ2-7, with 7 bases aligning to TRBD2. The ends lost 3 bases at V and 0 bases at J; junction bases unmatched: 9. Germline CDR1 SGDLS, CDR2 YYNGEE. The CDR3 extends over 16 amino acids. The CDR3 sequence: CASSAGEGSGSYEQYF. The CDR3 region has the DNA TGTGCCAGCAGCGCGGGGGAGGGATCGGGCTCCTACGAGCAGTACTTC.

The chain uses TRBV7-3 and TRBJ2-1, with 7 bases aligning to TRBD2. This CDR3 comprises 15 residues. V shed 3 bases, J shed 4 bases, and the junction held 6 bases outside the gene matches. The germline gives CDR1 SGHTA, CDR2 FQGTGA. The CDR3 coding sequence is TGTGCCAGCAGCTTGTTCGCGGGGGTTTACAATGAGCAGTTCTTC. It is translated as CASSLFAGVYNEQFF.

The chain combines TRBV28 with TRBJ2-1; D might be TRBD2 (5 bases). The V gene's germline CDR1 is MDHEN and CDR2 SYDVKM. The V and J ends lost 5 bases and 6 bases respectively, with 11 bases between them. The CDR3 contains 13 residues. CDR3 protein: CASSEGRINEQFF. CDR3 DNA sequence: TGTGCCAGCAGTGAGGGCAGGATCAATGAGCAGTTCTTC.

The chain employs TRBV5-1 and TRBJ1-1, with 7 bases fitting TRBD1. V lost 4 bases and J lost 5; bases outside the gene matches: 14. CDR3 size: 16 residues. Germline V gene data show CDR1 as SGHRS and CDR2 as YFSETQ. As DNA, the CDR3 is TGCGCCAGCAGCCTCGGACAGGCGCTAGGTATGACTGAAGCTTTCTTT. Residues: CASSLGQALGMTEAFF.

The chain uses TRBV4-1 and TRBJ2-7; tentative D call: TRBD1 (5 bases). Looked up from germline, CDR1 is MGHRA and CDR2 is YSYEKL. This CDR3 has 15 amino acids. V was shortened by 6 bases and J by 5 bases, with 20 bases between the two germline ends. The CDR3 DNA is TGCGCCAGCAGTCCGGGCCGGGCAGGGTTCCACGAGCAGTACTTC. Translation: CASSPGRAGFHEQYF.

The chain carries TRBV7-8 and TRBJ2-1, with TRBD2 matching 11 bases. The CDR3 loop spans 15 amino acids. J gave up 9 bases and V 5 bases, and 9 bases lay outside the gene matches. CDR1 and CDR2 from the germline V gene are SGHVS and FQNEAQ. This chain's CDR3 is CASSPSLAGAGEQFF. The CDR3 DNA sequence: TGTGCCAGCAGCCCATCACTAGCGGGAGCTGGTGAGCAGTTCTTC. The variable domain in full, completed from reference TRBV7-8 and TRBJ2-1, reads GAGVSQSPRYKVAKRGQDVALRCDPISGHVSLFWYQQALGQGPEFLTYFQNEAQLDKSGLPSDRFFAERPEGSVSTLKIQRTQQEDSAVYLCASSPSLAGAGEQFFGPGTRLTVL.

The chain joins TRBV19 to TRBJ2-3; D may be TRBD1 (6 bases). V dropped 5 bases and J dropped 2 bases, with 17 bases sitting between them. Germline V gene data show CDR1 as LNHDA and CDR2 as SQIVND (reference sequence). The CDR3 is 16 amino acids. The CDR3 nucleotides read TGTGCCAGTAGTTCGCCGGGACACCTTATCACAGATACGCAGTATTTT. Residues: CASSSPGHLITDTQYF.

The genes are TRBV5-1 and TRBJ1-2; weak D call: TRBD1 (6 bases). Germline V gene data show CDR1 as SGHRS and CDR2 as YFSETQ. V was trimmed by 4 bases and J by 4 bases, leaving 17 bases between them. The CDR3 consists of 15 residues. This CDR3 is CASSPEGGRVYGYTF. The CDR3 DNA is TGCGCCAGCAGCCCCGAGGGGGGGCGCGTCTATGGCTACACCTTC.

This clone was seen just once. The genes are TRBV12-5 and TRBJ1-3, with D maybe TRBD1 (6 bases). The CDR3 loop spans 17 amino acids. With 1 base removed from V and 4 bases from J, the gap between germline ends came to 17 bases. CDR1 is LGHNT, CDR2 FRNRAP, per germline. CDR3 sequence: CASGLALTGFLGNTIYF. The CDR3 nucleotides are TGTGCTAGTGGTTTGGCCCTAACAGGGTTTTTAGGAAACACCATATATTTT.

This chain joins TRBV20-1 and TRBJ2-3; 11 nucleotides agree with TRBD2. Germline trimming cut 4 bases from V and 14 bases from J; bases unmatched to any gene: 5. The germline gives CDR1 DFQATT, CDR2 SNEGSKA (reference sequence). The CDR3 is made up of 11 amino acids. The CDR3 reads CSATALAGGYF. DNA for the CDR3: TGCAGTGCTACAGCTCTAGCGGGAGGGTATTTT.

The chain joins TRBV11-1 to TRBJ2-3; 10 bases line up with TRBD1. The J segment lost 2 bases and the V segment lost 5 bases, leaving 4 bases of the junction unmatched. There are 15 residues in the CDR3. Germline values: CDR1 SGHAT, CDR2 FQDESV (reference sequence). The CDR3 coding sequence is TGTGCCAGCAGCCCCGGGACAGGGGACACAGATACGCAGTATTTT. Translation: CASSPGTGDTDTQYF.

The chain employs TRBV7-6 and TRBJ2-2, with TRBD1 as a possible D gene (5 bases). Germline V CDR1 and CDR2: SGHVS, FNYEAQ. The CDR3 covers 14 residues. Trimming pared 3 bases from V and 5 bases from J, leaving 10 bases between. This chain's CDR3 is CASSLARVTGELFF. CDR3 nucleotide sequence: TGTGCCAGCAGCTTGGCCAGGGTGACCGGGGAGCTGTTTTTT.

The chain links TRBV27 to TRBJ1-5; no firm D call. The CDR3 covers 14 residues. Deletions cut 3 bases from V and 3 bases from J, with 9 bases between. Germline CDR1 reads MNHEY; CDR2 reads SMNVEV (reference sequence). The CDR3 sequence is CASSFKGTNQPQHF. CDR3 in DNA: TGTGCCAGCAGTTTTAAGGGAACCAATCAGCCCCAGCATTTT.

The chain joins TRBV7-9 to TRBJ1-4, with D possibly matching TRBD1 (5 bases). This CDR3 region has 14 residues. The V end was cut by 5 bases, the J end by 7 bases, with 14 bases between. Germline V lookup: CDR1 SEHNR, CDR2 FQNEAQ (reference sequence). The CDR3 loop is CASSRAGWSEKLFF. In DNA form, the CDR3 reads TGTGCCAGCAGCCGGGCAGGGTGGAGTGAAAAACTGTTTTTT.

CDR3 region: CASRGYSGNNEQFF. For the CDR3, the DNA is TGTGCCAGCAGAGGGTATAGCGGGAACAATGAGCAGTTCTTC. V and J are TRBV11-3 and TRBJ2-1; 8 bases map to TRBD2. The CDR3 runs to 14 residues. CDR1 and CDR2 (germline): SGHNT, YENEEA. V lost 6 bases to trimming and J lost 5 bases; unmatched junction nucleotides: 6. Complete variable domain (other parts from reference TRBV11-3 and TRBJ2-1): EAGVVQSPRYKIIEKKQPVAFWCNPISGHNTLYWYLQNLGQGPELLIRYENEEAVDDSQLPKDRFSAERLKGVDSTLKIQPAELGDSAVYLCASRGYSGNNEQFFGPGTRLTVL.

This clone is termed medium-sized. The rearrangement uses TRBV30 and TRBJ1-3, with 7 bases identical to TRBD1. The V gene's germline CDR1 is GTSNPN and CDR2 SVGIG (reference sequence). The ends lost 7 bases at V and 4 bases at J; junction bases unmatched: 19. The CDR3 has 17 amino acids. CDR3 residues: CASSSLGAGGSGNTIYF. The CDR3 DNA sequence: TGTGCCTCAAGCTCACTTGGTGCAGGGGGGTCCGGAAACACCATATATTTT.

The rearrangement joins TRBV19 to TRBJ1-4, with TRBD1 matching 7 bases. V was clipped by 5 bases and J by 4 bases; unmatched bases: 13. Looked up from germline, CDR1 is LNHDA and CDR2 is SQIVND (reference sequence). The CDR3 has 17 residues. CDR3 sequence: CASSLKTTGKFNEKLFF. DNA of the CDR3: TGTGCCAGTAGTCTTAAGACGACAGGGAAATTTAATGAAAAACTGTTTTTT.

The rearrangement links TRBV2 to TRBJ2-3; D is tentatively TRBD1 or TRBD2 (5 bases each). Trimming took off 7 bases at V and 2 bases at J, with 10 bases between the two ends. The CDR3 has 13 residues. Germline CDR1 SNHLY, CDR2 FYNNEI. CDR3 nucleotide sequence: TGTGCCAGCACTTGGGGGTTCACAGATACGCAGTATTTT. This codes for CASTWGFTDTQYF.

The chain employs TRBV2 and TRBJ1-4; TRBD1 might be the D (5 bases). Germline CDR1 SNHLY, CDR2 FYNNEI. Deletions cut 7 bases from V and 5 bases from J, with 17 bases between. The CDR3 sequence is 15 residues long. DNA of the CDR3: TGTGCCAGCATCGAAGGACACCTCCTAAATGAAAAACTGTTTTTT. This translates into CASIEGHLLNEKLFF.

The J gene is TRBJ1-4, the V gene TRBV5-4, with 7 positions matching TRBD1. V shed 4 bases, J shed 6 bases, and the junction held 9 bases outside the gene matches. The germline V gene encodes CDR1 SGHNT and CDR2 YYREEE (reference sequence). This CDR3 spans 15 amino acids. Written as DNA, the CDR3 is TGTGCCAGCAGCCTTCCCGGGACAGATGATGAAAAACTGTTTTTT. Its protein is CASSLPGTDDEKLFF.

The rearrangement links TRBV7-9 to TRBJ1-2, with D perhaps TRBD1 (5 bases). CDR1 and CDR2 from the germline V gene are SEHNR and FQNEAQ (reference sequence). Deletions cut 3 bases from V and 3 bases from J, with 17 bases between. The CDR3 contains 16 residues. CDR3 DNA: TGTGCCAGCAGCTTCAGGGAGGGTGTTCTCGACTATGGCTACACCTTC. It is translated as CASSFREGVLDYGYTF.

The V gene is TRBV6-1, the J gene TRBJ1-2; D gene uncertain. Deletions cut 3 bases from V and 2 bases from J, with 7 bases between. The germline CDR1 and CDR2 sequences are MNHNS and SASEGT. This CDR3 contains 13 residues. CDR3 coding DNA: TGTGCCAGCAGTGACTTAAGGAACTATGGCTACACCTTC. Amino acid sequence: CASSDLRNYGYTF.

The chain joins TRBV5-1 to TRBJ2-5; TRBD1 aligns across 7 bases. The CDR3 covers 14 residues. CDR1 is SGHRS, CDR2 YFSETQ, per germline. V lost 3 bases to trimming and J lost 2 bases; unmatched junction nucleotides: 4. The CDR3 spells CASSYGQEQETQYF. The CDR3 nucleotides read TGCGCCAGCAGCTACGGACAGGAACAAGAGACCCAGTACTTC.

The gene calls are TRBV13 and TRBJ2-5; 7 bases line up with TRBD1. The V segment lost 3 bases and the J segment 8 bases; nucleotides outside the gene matches: 9. This CDR3 region has 14 residues. Germline assignment: CDR1 PRHDT and CDR2 FYEKMQ (reference sequence). The DNA for the CDR3 is TGTGCCAGCAGCTTGATTGGGACAGTAACTACCCAGTACTTC. Amino acids: CASSLIGTVTTQYF.

This clone appeared a few times. The chain couples TRBV19 to TRBJ2-1; the D is unclear. The CDR3 consists of 13 residues. Between the trimmed V and J ends, which lost 3 bases and 1 base, there was a span of 4 bases. Per germline, CDR1 LNHDA and CDR2 SQIVND (reference sequence). The CDR3 region has the DNA TGTGCCAGTAGTATCGGTTCCTACAATGAGCAGTTCTTC. Translated: CASSIGSYNEQFF.

The chain combines TRBV29-1 with TRBJ1-3; unclear D gene. From germline, CDR1 is SQVTM and CDR2 ANQGSEA. This CDR3 spans 15 amino acids. With 4 bases removed from V and 0 bases from J, the gap between germline ends came to 13 bases. This CDR3 is CSVGTQENSGNTIYF. Here the CDR3 DNA reads TGCAGCGTTGGAACCCAGGAGAACTCTGGAAACACCATATATTTT. Filled out from reference TRBV29-1 and TRBJ1-3, the complete variable domain reads SAVISQKPSRDICQRGTSLTIQCQVDSQVTMMFWYRQQPGQSLTLIATANQGSEATYESGFVIDKFPISRPNLTFSTLTVSNMSPEDSSIYLCSVGTQENSGNTIYFGEGSWLTVV.

The gene calls are TRBV12-5 and TRBJ1-5, with no clear D. Looked up from germline, CDR1 is LGHNT and CDR2 is FRNRAP. The CDR3 is 13 amino acids. V lost 5 bases, J lost 0 bases, and 5 bases lay in between. The DNA of the CDR3 is TGTGCTAGTGGTACGATTAGCAATCAGCCCCAGCATTTT. Protein: CASGTISNQPQHF.